This TCR beta chain was recovered during a study of blood T cell repertoires in COVID-19. About the research overall: Donors in the United States, Italy and Spain gave samples during acute or convalescent COVID-19. In each case, the material was cDNA or gDNA derived from T cells, B-cell-depleted T cells, or PBMCs.

In the study's own analysis: Using reference gene primer amplification, nucleated cell counts were estimated. TCRdb's copy holds only in-frame clones and misses some; the assay was immunoSEQ multiplex PCR. V and J calls and clone size are copied from that table; D and trimming were computed from the DNA. This table holds some 57,000 clones, 85% to 90% found once. Germline V gives CDR1 SEHNR, CDR2 FQNEAQ (reference sequence). The CDR3 loop spans 12 amino acids. V gave up 5 bases and J gave up 5 bases, with 9 bases separating them. The origin of this receptor is a man between 60 and 70 years old with active COVID-19. This chain uses TRBV7-9 with TRBJ2-5, with D possibly matching TRBD1 (6 bases). Sequenced sample: peripheral blood. The DNA of the CDR3 is TGTGCCAGCAGCCCTACAGGGGAGACCCAGTACTTC. Translated: CASSPTGETQYF.